Given below is one TCR beta chain in context. Generation of TCR beta libraries used UMI-labeled 5' RACE. TCRdb processed the 5' RACE reads again and assigns one entry to each CDR3 protein, with no DNA. Its table records 19,000 or so distinct CDR3 sequences. The CCR7+ PD-1- TIGIT- phenotype marked stem-like memory CD8+ T cells (TSTEM). RNA was isolated from duplicate vials, each containing under 180,000 sorted CD8+ T cells, for every subset. These data belong to a study of human CD8 memory T cell subsets. The germline gives CDR1 MNHEY, CDR2 SMNVEV (reference sequence). The CDR3 has 14 residues. The clonotype was recovered from a human donor in good health. This sequence joins TRBV27 and TRBJ2-1. What was sequenced was CD8+ stem-like memory T cells (TSCM and TCM) sorted from PBMCs. The sample's subset: stem-like memory CD8 T cells (TSTEM), CCR7+ PD-1- TIGIT-. This CDR3 reads CASSLSGNYNEQFF.